These T cell receptor beta chains were read from a single sample in a study of PD-1 blockade in classical Hodgkin lymphoma. The method was immunoSEQ multiplex PCR; TCRdb's version includes in-frame clones alone and lacks a portion of them. The repertoire holds about 19,000 clones, with approximately 87% as singletons. Material: CD4+ T cells from blood, obtained before the fourth cycle of nivolumab. These TCRs come from a human donor with classical Hodgkin lymphoma. Each CDR3 is given with its conserved first and last residue. The D gene is left open where the match is weak. A clone size is listed for some rows: how often the clone was seen (once, few, many), or a class if it is expanded.

>TRBD2|TRBV13|TRBJ2-5|NA
TGTGCCAGCAGCGCCGGGGGGGCCCAGTACTTC
CASSAGGAQYF
>NA|TRBV6-1|TRBJ1-2|few
TGTGCCAGCACAGCAGGACGGAGTCCTGGCTACACCTTC
CASTAGRSPGYTF
>TRBD2|TRBV6-6|TRBJ2-2|NA
TGTGCCAGCAGCCGGACTAGCGGGGCGAACACCGGGGAGCTGTTTTTT
CASSRTSGANTGELFF
>NA|TRBV7-9|TRBJ2-5|NA
TGTGCCAGCAGCTTGACACCCAATATTCAAGAGACCCAGTACTTC
CASSLTPNIQETQYF
>TRBD1|TRBV7-9|TRBJ1-6|NA
TGTGCCAGCAGCTTAGCTACCGGGACAGTGGGTTCACCCCTCCACTTT
CASSLATGTVGSPLHF
>NA|TRBV28|TRBJ1-1|NA
TGTGCCAGCAGTCCCCCCTCCCTCGGTTACACTGAAGCTTTCTTT
CASSPPSLGYTEAFF
>TRBD1|TRBV27|TRBJ2-2|NA
TGTGCCAGCAGAGAGCCGGCAGGGGGTTTCACCGGGGAGCTGTTTTTT
CASREPAGGFTGELFF
>NA|TRBV7-9|TRBJ2-3|NA
TGTGCCAGCAGCTTAGGGGGGTTCTCGGGCACAGATACGCAGTATTTT
CASSLGGFSGTDTQYF
>NA|TRBV5-1|TRBJ2-7|once
TGCGCCAGCAGCTTGGATGGGATCCCCACCTACGAGCAGTACTTC
CASSLDGIPTYEQYF
>TRBD2|TRBV27|TRBJ2-3|NA
TGTGCCAGCAGTTCGATAGCGGGAGATACGCAGTATTTT
CASSSIAGDTQYF
>NA|TRBV5-1|TRBJ1-1|medium-sized
TGCGCCAGCAGTCGGGAGGGAGAGACTGAAGCTTTCTTT
CASSREGETEAFF
>NA|TRBV29-1|TRBJ2-2|NA
TGCAGCGTTGTTGGGAAAGGGAACGCCGGGGAGCTGTTTTTT
CSVVGKGNAGELFF
>TRBD2|TRBV19|TRBJ2-3|NA
TGTGCCAGTAGTAATACCCTTCCTCGGGGACTAGCGGGAGTATCTGATACGCAGTATTTT
CASSNTLPRGLAGVSDTQYF
>NA|TRBV7-9|TRBJ2-5|NA
TGTGCCAGCAGCCCAGGGACCGAGACCCAGTACTTC
CASSPGTETQYF
>NA|TRBV21-1|TRBJ2-1|NA
TGTGCCAGCAGCAAAGTCGTAGCGGGAGGAAGAAATGAGCAGTTCTTC
CASSKVVAGGRNEQFF
>NA|TRBV15|TRBJ1-6|once
TGTGCCACCAGCAGAGACCCCCAGGGTGATTCACCCCTCCACTTT
CATSRDPQGDSPLHF
>NA|TRBV5-4|TRBJ1-3|NA
TGTGCCAGCAGTGTCCAAGCAAGGGGAAACACCATATATTTT
CASSVQARGNTIYF
>NA|TRBV5-1|TRBJ2-3|NA
TGCGCCAGCATGGCCGCAGATACGCAGTATTTT
CASMAADTQYF
>TRBD2|TRBV6-5|TRBJ2-1|NA
TGTGCCAGCAGTTCAAGACTAGCGGGAGCATACAATGAGCAGTTCTTC
CASSSRLAGAYNEQFF
>NA|TRBV6-1|TRBJ1-2|NA
TGTGCCAGCAGAGCGACAGGCTCGAGGGGCTACACCTTC
CASRATGSRGYTF
>TRBD2|TRBV18|TRBJ2-1|once
TGTGCCAGCTCACTTAGCGGGGACCCTAGGAATGAGCAGTTCTTC
CASSLSGDPRNEQFF
>TRBD2|TRBV10-3|TRBJ2-2|NA
TGTGCCATCAGCGCAATAGCGGGAGTGAACACCGGGGAGCTGTTTTTT
CAISAIAGVNTGELFF
>NA|TRBV6-5|TRBJ1-1|NA
TGTGCCAGCAGTAAACATGGTGAAGCTTTCTTT
CASSKHGEAFF
>NA|TRBV7-8|TRBJ2-2|NA
TGTGCCAGCAGCATACTGAACACCGGGGAGCTGTTTTTT
CASSILNTGELFF
>TRBD2|TRBV29-1|TRBJ2-2|NA
TGCAGCGTTGGACTAGCGGGAGGTACCGGGGAGCTGTTTTTT
CSVGLAGGTGELFF
>TRBD1|TRBV2|TRBJ1-1|NA
TGTGCCAGCATTCAGGACAGGACCACTGAAGCTTTCTTT
CASIQDRTTEAFF